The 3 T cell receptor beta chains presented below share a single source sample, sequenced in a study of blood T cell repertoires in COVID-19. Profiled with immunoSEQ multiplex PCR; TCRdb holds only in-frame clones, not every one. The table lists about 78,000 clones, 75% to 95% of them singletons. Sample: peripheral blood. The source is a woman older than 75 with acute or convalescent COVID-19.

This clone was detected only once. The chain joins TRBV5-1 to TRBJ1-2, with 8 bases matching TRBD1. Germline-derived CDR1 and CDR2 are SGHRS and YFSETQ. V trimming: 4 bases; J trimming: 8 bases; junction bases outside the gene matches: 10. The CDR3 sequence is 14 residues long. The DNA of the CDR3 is TGCGCCAGCAGCACGGGACAGGTGTCAGGCGGCTACACCTTC. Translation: CASSTGQVSGGYTF.

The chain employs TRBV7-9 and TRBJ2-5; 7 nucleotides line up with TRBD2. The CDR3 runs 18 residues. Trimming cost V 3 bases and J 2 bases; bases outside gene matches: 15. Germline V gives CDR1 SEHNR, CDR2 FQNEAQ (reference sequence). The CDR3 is CASSLDRRASGRQETQYF. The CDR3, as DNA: TGTGCCAGCAGCTTGGACCGTAGGGCTAGCGGTAGACAAGAGACCCAGTACTTC.

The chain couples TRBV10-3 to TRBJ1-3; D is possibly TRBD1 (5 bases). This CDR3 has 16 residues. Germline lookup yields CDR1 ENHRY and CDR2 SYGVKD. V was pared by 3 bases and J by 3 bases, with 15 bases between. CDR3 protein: CAISDRGRVGGNTIYF. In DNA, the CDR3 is TGTGCCATCAGTGATCGGGGGAGAGTAGGTGGAAACACCATATATTTT.